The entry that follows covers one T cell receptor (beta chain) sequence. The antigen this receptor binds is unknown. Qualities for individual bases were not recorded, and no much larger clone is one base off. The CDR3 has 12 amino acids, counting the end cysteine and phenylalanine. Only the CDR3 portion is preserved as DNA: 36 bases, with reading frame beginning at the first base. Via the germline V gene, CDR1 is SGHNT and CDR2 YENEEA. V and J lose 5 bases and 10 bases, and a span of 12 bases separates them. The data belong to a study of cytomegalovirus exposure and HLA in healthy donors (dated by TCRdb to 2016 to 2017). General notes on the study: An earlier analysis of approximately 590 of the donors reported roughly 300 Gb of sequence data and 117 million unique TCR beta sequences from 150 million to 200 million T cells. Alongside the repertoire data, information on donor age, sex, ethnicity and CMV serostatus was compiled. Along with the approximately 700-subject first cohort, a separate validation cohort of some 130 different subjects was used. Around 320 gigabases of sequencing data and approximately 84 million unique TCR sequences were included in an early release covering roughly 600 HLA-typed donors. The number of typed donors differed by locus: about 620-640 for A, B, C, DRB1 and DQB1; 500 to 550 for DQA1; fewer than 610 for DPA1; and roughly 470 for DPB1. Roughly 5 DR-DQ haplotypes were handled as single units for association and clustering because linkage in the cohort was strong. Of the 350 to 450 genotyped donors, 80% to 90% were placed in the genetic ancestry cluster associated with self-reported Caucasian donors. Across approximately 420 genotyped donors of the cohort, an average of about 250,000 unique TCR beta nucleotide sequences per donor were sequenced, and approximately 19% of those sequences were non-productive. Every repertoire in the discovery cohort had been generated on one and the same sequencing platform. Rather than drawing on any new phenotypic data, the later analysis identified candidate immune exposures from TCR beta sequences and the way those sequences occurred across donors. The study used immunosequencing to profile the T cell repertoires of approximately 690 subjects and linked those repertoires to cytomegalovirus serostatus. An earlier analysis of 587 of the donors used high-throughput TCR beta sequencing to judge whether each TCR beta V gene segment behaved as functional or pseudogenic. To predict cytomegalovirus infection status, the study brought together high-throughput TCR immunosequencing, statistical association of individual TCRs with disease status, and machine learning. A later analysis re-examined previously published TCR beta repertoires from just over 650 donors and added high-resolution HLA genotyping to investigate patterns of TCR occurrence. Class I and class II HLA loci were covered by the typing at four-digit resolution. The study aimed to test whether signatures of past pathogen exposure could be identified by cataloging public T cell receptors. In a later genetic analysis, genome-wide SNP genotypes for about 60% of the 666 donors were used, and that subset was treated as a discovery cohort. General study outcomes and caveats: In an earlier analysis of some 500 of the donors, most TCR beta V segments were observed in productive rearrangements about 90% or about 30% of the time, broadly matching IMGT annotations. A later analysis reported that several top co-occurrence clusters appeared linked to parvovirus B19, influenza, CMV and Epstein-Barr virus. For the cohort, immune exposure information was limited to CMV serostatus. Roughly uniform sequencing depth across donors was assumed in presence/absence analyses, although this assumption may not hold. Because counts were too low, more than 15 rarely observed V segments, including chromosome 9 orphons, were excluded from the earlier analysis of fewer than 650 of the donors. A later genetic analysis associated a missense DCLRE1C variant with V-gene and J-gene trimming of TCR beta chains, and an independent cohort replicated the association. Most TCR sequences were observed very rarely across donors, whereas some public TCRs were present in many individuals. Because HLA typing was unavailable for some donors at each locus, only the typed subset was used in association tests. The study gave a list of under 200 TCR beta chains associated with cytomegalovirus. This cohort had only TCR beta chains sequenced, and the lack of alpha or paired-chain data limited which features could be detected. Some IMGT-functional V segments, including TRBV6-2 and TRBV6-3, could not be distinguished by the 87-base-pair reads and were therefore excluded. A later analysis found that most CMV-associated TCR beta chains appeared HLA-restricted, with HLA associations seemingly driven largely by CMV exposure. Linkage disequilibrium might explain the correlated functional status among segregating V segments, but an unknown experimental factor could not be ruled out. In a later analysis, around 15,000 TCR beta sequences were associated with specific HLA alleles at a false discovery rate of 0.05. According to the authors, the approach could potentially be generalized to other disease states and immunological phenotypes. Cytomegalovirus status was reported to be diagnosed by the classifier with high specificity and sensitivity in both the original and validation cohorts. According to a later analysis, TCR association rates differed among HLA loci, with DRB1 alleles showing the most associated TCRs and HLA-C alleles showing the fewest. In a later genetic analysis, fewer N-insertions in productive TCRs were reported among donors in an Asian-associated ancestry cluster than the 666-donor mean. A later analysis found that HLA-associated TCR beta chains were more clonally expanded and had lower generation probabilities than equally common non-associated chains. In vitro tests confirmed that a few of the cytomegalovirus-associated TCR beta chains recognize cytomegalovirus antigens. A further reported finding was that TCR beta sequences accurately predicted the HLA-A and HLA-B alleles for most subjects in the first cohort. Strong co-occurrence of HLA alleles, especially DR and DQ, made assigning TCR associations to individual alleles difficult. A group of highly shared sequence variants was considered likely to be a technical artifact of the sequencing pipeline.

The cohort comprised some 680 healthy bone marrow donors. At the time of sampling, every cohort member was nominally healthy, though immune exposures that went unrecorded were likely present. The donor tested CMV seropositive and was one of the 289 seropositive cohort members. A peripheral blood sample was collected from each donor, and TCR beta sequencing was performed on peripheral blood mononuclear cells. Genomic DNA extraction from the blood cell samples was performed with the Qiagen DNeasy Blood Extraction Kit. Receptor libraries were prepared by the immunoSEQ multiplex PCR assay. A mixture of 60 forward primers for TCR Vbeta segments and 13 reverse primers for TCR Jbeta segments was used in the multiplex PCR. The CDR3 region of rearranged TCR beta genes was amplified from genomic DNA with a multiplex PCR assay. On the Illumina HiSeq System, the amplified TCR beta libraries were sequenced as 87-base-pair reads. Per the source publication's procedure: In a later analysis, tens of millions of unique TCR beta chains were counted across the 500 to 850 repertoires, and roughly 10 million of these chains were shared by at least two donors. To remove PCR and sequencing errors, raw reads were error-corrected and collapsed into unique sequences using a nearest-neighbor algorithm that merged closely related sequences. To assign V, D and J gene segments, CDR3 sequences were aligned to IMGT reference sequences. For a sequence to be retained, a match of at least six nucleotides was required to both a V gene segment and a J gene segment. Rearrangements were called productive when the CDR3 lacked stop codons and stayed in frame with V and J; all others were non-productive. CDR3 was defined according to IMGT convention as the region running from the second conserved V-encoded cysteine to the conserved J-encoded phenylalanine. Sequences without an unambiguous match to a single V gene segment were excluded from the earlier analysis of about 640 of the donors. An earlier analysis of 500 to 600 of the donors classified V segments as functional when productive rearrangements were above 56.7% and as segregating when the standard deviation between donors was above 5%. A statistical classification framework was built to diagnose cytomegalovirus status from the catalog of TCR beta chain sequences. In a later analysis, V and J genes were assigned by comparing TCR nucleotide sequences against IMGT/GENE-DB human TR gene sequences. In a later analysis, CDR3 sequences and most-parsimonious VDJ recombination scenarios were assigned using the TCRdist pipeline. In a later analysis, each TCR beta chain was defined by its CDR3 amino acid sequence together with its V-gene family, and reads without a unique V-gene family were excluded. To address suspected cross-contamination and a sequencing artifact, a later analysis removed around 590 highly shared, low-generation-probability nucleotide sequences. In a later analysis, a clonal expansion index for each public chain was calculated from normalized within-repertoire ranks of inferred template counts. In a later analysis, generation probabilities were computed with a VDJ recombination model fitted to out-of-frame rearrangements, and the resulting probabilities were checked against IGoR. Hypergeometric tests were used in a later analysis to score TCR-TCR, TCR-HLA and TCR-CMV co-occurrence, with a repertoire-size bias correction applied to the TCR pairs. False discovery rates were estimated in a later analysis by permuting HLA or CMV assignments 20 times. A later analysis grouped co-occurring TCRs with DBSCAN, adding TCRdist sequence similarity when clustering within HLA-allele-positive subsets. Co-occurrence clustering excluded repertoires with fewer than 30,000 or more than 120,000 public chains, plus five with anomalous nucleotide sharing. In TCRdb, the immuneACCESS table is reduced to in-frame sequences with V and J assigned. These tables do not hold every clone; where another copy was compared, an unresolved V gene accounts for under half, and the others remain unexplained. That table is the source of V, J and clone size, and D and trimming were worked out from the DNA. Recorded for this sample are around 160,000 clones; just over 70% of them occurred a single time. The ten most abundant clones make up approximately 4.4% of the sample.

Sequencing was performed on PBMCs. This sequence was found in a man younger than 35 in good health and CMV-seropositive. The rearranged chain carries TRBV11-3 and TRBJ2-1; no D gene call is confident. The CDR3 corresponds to CASSLSAAEQFF. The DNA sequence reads TGTGCCAGCAGCCTAAGTGCGGCCGAGCAGTTCTTC.